This TCR beta chain is drawn from a study of shared clonotypes between healthy human individuals. Germline lookup yields CDR1 SGHTS and CDR2 YDEGEE. The CDR3 runs to 12 residues. V lost 6 bases and J 2 bases, leaving 9 bases between the germline ends. From CD4+ cells came CD45RA+ naive and CD45RA-negative memory subsets. The assay ran at deep level. This table comes from immunoSEQ multiplex PCR, and its TCRdb copy is limited to in-frame clones, with some not included. The table lists roughly 2.2 million clones, approximately 90% of them singletons. This clone was found once. The TCR originated in a man between 18 and 29 years old in good health. Some clones in this sample may be carry-over from other donors' samples. The chain recombines TRBV5-8 with TRBJ2-7; no reliable D call. Sequenced material: naive CD4+ T cells from PBMCs. Subset here: CD45RA+ positively selected. CDR3 DNA: TGTGCCAGCAACGGTCAGCCCTACGAGCAGTACTTC. Translated, it gives CASNGQPYEQYF.